The sample holds a few counts of the clone carrying this TCR beta chain. Its antigen remains unidentified. CDR3 size: 14 residues. With V trimmed by 6 bases and J by 5 bases, 7 bases remained unmatched. Looked up from germline, CDR1 is ENHRY and CDR2 is SYGVKD. A template switching step contributed a universal primer site, while unique molecular identifiers were present in the cDNA. TCRdb processed the 5' RACE reads anew with MiXCR; each CDR3 protein has one entry. The table has 690,000 or so distinct CDR3 sequences, less than 10% seen once. This sample was included in a study of identical twins. Whole-study findings and limits: In drawing conclusions, the study used cross-sectional statistical analysis and did not follow the same donors. Excess low generation probability was seen in twin-shared out-of-frame alpha sequences.

These same records also appear under a second study, on yellow fever vaccine responses in identical twins.

V is TRBV10-3 and J is TRBJ2-7, with TRBD1 identical over 10 bases. The sequence derives from a woman between 18 and 29 years old in good health. What was sequenced was PBMCs. The CDR3 here is CAIRAETGGHEQYF. The CDR3 bases are TGTGCCATCAGAGCTGAGACAGGGGGCCACGAGCAGTACTTC.